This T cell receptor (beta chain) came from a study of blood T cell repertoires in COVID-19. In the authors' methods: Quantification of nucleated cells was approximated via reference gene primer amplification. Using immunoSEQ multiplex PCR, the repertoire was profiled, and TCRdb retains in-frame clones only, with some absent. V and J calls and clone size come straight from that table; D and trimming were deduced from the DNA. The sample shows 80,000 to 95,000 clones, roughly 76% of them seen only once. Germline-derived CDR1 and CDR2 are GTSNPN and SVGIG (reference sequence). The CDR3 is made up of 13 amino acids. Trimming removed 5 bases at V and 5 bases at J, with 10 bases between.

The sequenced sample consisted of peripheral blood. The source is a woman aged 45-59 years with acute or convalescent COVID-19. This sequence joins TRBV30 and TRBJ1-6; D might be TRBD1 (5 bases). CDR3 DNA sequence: TGTGCCTGGGACAGCTCGAATAATTCACCCCTCCACTTT. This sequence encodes CAWDSSNNSPLHF.